These 19 T cell receptor beta chains were sequenced from one sample in a study of PD-L1 blockade in urothelial cancer (dated by TCRdb to the late 2010s). Library prep was done by the immunoSEQ multiplex PCR assay. Sourced from immuneACCESS, this table was stored by TCRdb with only in-frame sequences that have V and J called. A share of the clones is absent; for the studies checked, an unresolved V gene accounts for under half, and the remainder has no known explanation. The sample yields around 80,000 clones; 87% were counted once. The ten largest clonotypes hold roughly 5.2% of the sample. The material sequenced was PBMCs, taken around atezolizumab (anti-PD-L1) treatment. The receptors originated from a woman between 65 and 79 years old with urothelial cancer.

The rearrangement links TRBV5-1 to TRBJ2-1; D is ambiguous. V dropped 2 bases and J dropped 2 bases, with 11 bases sitting between them. The germline V gene has CDR1 SGHRS and CDR2 YFSETQ. This CDR3 comprises 15 residues. This CDR3 is CASSLNYGAYNEQFF. The CDR3 DNA reads as TGCGCCAGCAGCTTAAATTACGGTGCCTACAATGAGCAGTTCTTC.

This clone appeared a few times. The genes are TRBV9 and TRBJ2-5, with 8 bases identical to TRBD2. V dropped 1 base and J dropped 4; count of bases not matched to a gene: 6. Germline-derived CDR1 and CDR2 are SGDLS and YYNGEE. The CDR3 loop spans 15 amino acids. This CDR3 is CASSVSGLAGETQYF. In DNA form, the CDR3 reads TGTGCCAGCAGCGTATCTGGCCTAGCGGGAGAGACCCAGTACTTC.

This chain's CDR3 is CASSYRLADTYNEQFF. The CDR3 nucleotides read TGTGCCAGCAGTTACAGACTAGCGGATACCTACAATGAGCAGTTCTTC. The chain has TRBV6-6 and TRBJ2-1; the match to TRBD2 covers 9 bases. V lost 2 bases to trimming and J lost 2 bases; unmatched junction nucleotides: 4. Germline CDR1 and CDR2: MNHNY and SVGAGI (reference sequence). This CDR3 spans 16 amino acids.

The gene calls are TRBV28 and TRBJ1-3; 7 bases match TRBD1. Losses at the gene ends were 1 base for V and 4 bases for J; bases not matched to a gene: 7. The V gene's germline CDR1 is MDHEN and CDR2 SYDVKM. The CDR3 runs 16 residues. CDR3 sequence (DNA): TGTGCCAGCAGTTTATATAGCCAGGGGGGCGGAAACACCATATATTTT. Translation gives CASSLYSQGGGNTIYF.

This rearrangement joins TRBV10-3 to TRBJ2-3, with 7 bases aligning to TRBD1. The CDR3 is 14 amino acids. V lost 10 bases, J lost 0 bases, and 7 bases stayed unmatched. The V gene's germline CDR1 is ENHRY and CDR2 SYGVKD. CDR3 nucleotide sequence: TGTGCCACCGCTGGGACAGTTAGCACAGATACGCAGTATTTT. Amino acid sequence: CATAGTVSTDTQYF.

On this clone: One end of the junction varies from germline; a read error may be responsible. This chain links TRBV15 with TRBJ2-5; TRBD1 aligns across 8 bases. The CDR3 extends over 14 amino acids. Germline V gene sequence: CDR1 LNHNV, CDR2 YYDKDF (reference sequence). The CDR3 nucleotides read TGTGCCACCAGCAGAGCTGGACAGGGACGGTCCCGGGACTTC. Its translation is CATSRAGQGRSRDF.

The J gene is TRBJ2-2, the V gene TRBV5-1; 9 bases fit TRBD1. Germline V gene lookup returns CDR1 SGHRS and CDR2 YFSETQ. V lost 0 bases and J lost 7; bases outside the gene matches: 4. CDR3 length equals 15 residues. CDR3 nucleotides: TGCGCCAGCAGCTTGGACAGGGGGCGCGGCGGGGAGCTGTTTTTT. Amino acid sequence: CASSLDRGRGGELFF.

The DNA of the CDR3 is TGCGCCAGCAGCCCAAGGGTCGGGGGGAACACTGAAGCTTTCTTT. It codes for CASSPRVGGNTEAFF. This chain uses TRBV4-3 with TRBJ1-1; perhaps TRBD1 as D (5 bases). The CDR3 consists of 15 residues. Between the trimmed V and J ends, which lost 4 bases and 1 base, there was a span of 13 bases. Germline V gene lookup returns CDR1 LGHNA and CDR2 YSLEER.

This clone was detected only a few times. This chain connects TRBV19 to TRBJ2-3; tentative D call: TRBD2 (5 bases). The V end was cut by 1 base, the J end by 5 bases, with 10 bases between. The germline V gene encodes CDR1 LNHDA and CDR2 SQIVND (reference sequence). This CDR3 spans 14 amino acids. The CDR3: CASSIAGLGDTQYF. CDR3 in DNA: TGTGCCAGTAGTATAGCCGGACTCGGAGATACGCAGTATTTT.

Written as DNA, the CDR3 is TGTGCCAGCAGCCCCGGGACAGGAATGCATCAGCCCCAGCATTTT. As protein: CASSPGTGMHQPQHF. The rearrangement links TRBV7-2 to TRBJ1-5, with TRBD1 identical over 8 bases. CDR3 length: 15 amino acids. Per germline, CDR1 SGHTA and CDR2 FQGNSA. V lost 5 bases and J lost 5; bases outside the gene matches: 8.

As concerns this clone: This same CDR3 is encoded by further DNA sequences in the sample. The chain employs TRBV29-1 and TRBJ2-2, with TRBD1 as a possible D gene (7 bases). The germline gives CDR1 SQVTM, CDR2 ANQGSEA. V lost 8 bases and J lost 7, with 17 bases in between. This CDR3 is built from 13 residues. CDR3 residues: CSYGYRGGGELFF. The CDR3 DNA reads as TGCAGCTACGGGTACAGGGGAGGCGGGGAGCTGTTTTTT.

The J gene is TRBJ2-1, the V gene TRBV30; 7 bases are shared with TRBD2. Germline V CDR1 and CDR2: GTSNPN, SVGIG (reference sequence). The CDR3 is made up of 16 amino acids. Trimming cost V 4 bases and J 5 bases; bases outside gene matches: 14. The CDR3 DNA follows: TGTGCCTGGATTGGTCGATCGGGACTAAGACACAATGAGCAGTTCTTC. It translates to CAWIGRSGLRHNEQFF.

The chain is built from TRBV5-6 and TRBJ2-7; D gene unclear. There are 14 residues in the CDR3. V lost 0 bases and J 2 bases, leaving 9 bases between the germline ends. The germline CDR1 and CDR2 sequences are SGHDT and YYEEEE. DNA of the CDR3: TGTGCCAGCAGCTTGGGCAGGCTTACCTACGAGCAGTACTTC. This sequence encodes CASSLGRLTYEQYF.

The chain combines TRBV30 with TRBJ2-1, with 8 nucleotides matching TRBD2. CDR1 GTSNPN and CDR2 SVGIG come from the germline V gene (reference sequence). The length of the CDR3 is 12 residues. The V and J ends lost 8 bases and 9 bases, in that order; junction bases with no gene match: 9. CDR3 coding DNA: TGTGCCGGCAACCGGGGGGGCGGTGAGCAGTTCTTC. Its translation: CAGNRGGGEQFF.

The chain carries TRBV4-2 and TRBJ1-1, with unresolved D. The CDR3 contains 15 residues. V lost 4 bases, J lost 2 bases, and 14 bases lay in between. The germline V gene encodes CDR1 LGHNA and CDR2 YNFKEQ. CDR3 DNA sequence: TGTGCCAGCAGCCGGCCGAGGGCGGCTAACACTGAAGCTTTCTTT. This sequence encodes CASSRPRAANTEAFF.

The chain recombines TRBV30 with TRBJ2-1, with D perhaps TRBD2 (5 bases). CDR3 size: 14 residues. The germline V gene encodes CDR1 GTSNPN and CDR2 SVGIG (reference sequence). V was pared by 5 bases and J by 0 bases, with 11 bases between. The CDR3 region is CAWVPGNSYNEQFF. The DNA of the CDR3 is TGTGCCTGGGTTCCGGGAAACTCCTACAATGAGCAGTTCTTC. Together with reference TRBV30 and TRBJ2-1, the CDR3 gives the full variable domain: SQTIHQWPATLVQPVGSPLSLECTVEGTSNPNLYWYRQAAGRGLQLLFYSVGIGQISSEVPQNLSASRPQDRQFILSSKKLLLSDSGFYLCAWVPGNSYNEQFFGPGTRLTVL.

The V call is TRBV9, the J call TRBJ2-5, with 10 positions matching TRBD2. The germline gives CDR1 SGDLS, CDR2 YYNGEE. V trimming: 2 bases; J trimming: 4 bases; junction bases outside the gene matches: 5. This CDR3 spans 15 amino acids. The CDR3 DNA is TGTGCCAGCAGCGTGTCTAGCGGGAGTGGAGAGACCCAGTACTTC. Amino acids: CASSVSSGSGETQYF.

The chain joins TRBV5-8 to TRBJ2-1; 7 positions agree with TRBD2. The CDR3 sequence is 14 residues long. With V trimmed by 8 bases and J by 7 bases, 12 bases remained unmatched. Germline CDR1 reads SGHTS; CDR2 reads YDEGEE. The CDR3 nucleotides read TGTGCCAGTAAACCCGGGACTACTCTGAATGAGCAGTTCTTC. Protein product: CASKPGTTLNEQFF.

In DNA form, the CDR3 reads TGTGCCAGCGGTGAGGACGAGCAGTACTTC. As protein: CASGEDEQYF. The gene calls are TRBV6-5 and TRBJ2-7; no reliable D call. V lost 8 bases and J 5 bases, leaving 7 bases between the germline ends. This CDR3 has 10 residues. Germline values: CDR1 MNHEY, CDR2 SVGAGI.